Presented here are 26 T cell receptor beta chains from one specimen sequenced in a study of blood T cell repertoires in COVID-19. Method: immunoSEQ multiplex PCR; TCRdb's copy keeps in-frame clones and lacks some. The table records around 140,000 clones, about 91% of them present only once. Sequenced sample: peripheral blood. These receptors were collected from a human donor in a cohort sampled during active COVID-19.

The V call is TRBV9, the J call TRBJ1-4; D may be TRBD1 (5 bases). The length of the CDR3 is 14 residues. Germline V gives CDR1 SGDLS, CDR2 YYNGEE. Trimming cost V 4 bases and J 7 bases, with 14 bases left between them. The CDR3: CASSPSQGGEKLFF. The CDR3 nucleotides are TGTGCCAGCAGCCCGTCGCAGGGAGGTGAAAAACTGTTTTTT. Variable domain in full (rest from reference TRBV9 and TRBJ1-4): DSGVTQTPKHLITATGQRVTLRCSPRSGDLSVYWYQQSLDQGLQFLIQYYNGEERAKGNILERFSAQQFPDLHSELNLSSLELGDSALYFCASSPSQGGEKLFFGSGTQLSVL.

This chain joins TRBV5-1 and TRBJ2-2; the D gene is possibly TRBD2 (6 bases). CDR1 and CDR2 from the germline V gene are SGHRS and YFSETQ. The CDR3 is made up of 14 amino acids. Trimming stripped 5 bases from V and 2 bases from J, with 10 bases between. The CDR3 here is CASRSGSNTGELFF. In DNA form, the CDR3 reads TGCGCCAGCAGAAGCGGGTCCAACACCGGGGAGCTGTTTTTT.

This rearrangement joins TRBV9 to TRBJ2-7; 12 bases match TRBD2. CDR1 SGDLS and CDR2 YYNGEE come from the germline V gene. The length of the CDR3 is 16 residues. The trim removed 0 bases at V and 4 bases at J, leaving 5 bases unmatched. The CDR3 region is CASSVAETSGGYEQYF. CDR3 nucleotides: TGTGCCAGCAGCGTAGCCGAGACTAGCGGGGGTTACGAGCAGTACTTC.

This clone has a single count. This chain links TRBV3-1 (or the pseudogene TRBV3-2) with TRBJ1-2; D is perhaps TRBD1 (5 bases). This CDR3 has 19 amino acids. CDR1 is LGHDT, CDR2 YNNKEL, per germline (reference sequence). V shed 2 bases and J shed 3 bases, with 25 bases lying between them. The CDR3 region is CASSQRGLLGLPAHYGYTF. Here the CDR3 DNA reads TGTGCCAGCAGCCAAAGGGGACTTTTAGGGCTCCCGGCCCACTATGGCTACACCTTC.

This chain joins TRBV4-1 and TRBJ2-3, with TRBD1 matching over 9 bases. The CDR3 has 15 residues. Germline CDR1 MGHRA, CDR2 YSYEKL. V dropped 4 bases and J dropped 2; count of bases not matched to a gene: 4. For the CDR3, the DNA is TGCGCCAGCAGCCCAGGGGACAGGGTCACAGATACGCAGTATTTT. As protein: CASSPGDRVTDTQYF.

V is TRBV7-6 and J is TRBJ2-5; 15 bases line up with TRBD2. The junction had 5 bases not matched to a gene; V was cut back by 4 bases and J by 5 bases. The CDR3 covers 16 residues. The germline gives CDR1 SGHVS, CDR2 FNYEAQ. This CDR3 reads CASSSPGLAGGETQYF. CDR3 in DNA: TGTGCCAGCAGCTCTCCCGGACTAGCGGGGGGGGAGACCCAGTACTTC.

The J gene is TRBJ1-5, the V gene TRBV5-8; D possibly corresponds to TRBD1 (5 bases). The CDR3 extends over 15 amino acids. V dropped 0 bases and J dropped 4 bases, with 11 bases sitting between them. The germline CDR1 and CDR2 sequences are SGHTS and YDEGEE. The DNA of the CDR3 is TGTGCCAGCAGCTTGGGCAGGGTCCGGAATCAGCCCCAGCATTTT. The encoded protein is CASSLGRVRNQPQHF.

The chain links TRBV10-3 to TRBJ1-1, with TRBD1 as a possible D gene (6 bases). Germline CDR1 is ENHRY and CDR2 is SYGVKD. This CDR3 is 11 amino acids long. Trimming pared 10 bases from V and 8 bases from J, leaving 14 bases between. The chain's CDR3 is CATLQGREAFF. The DNA for the CDR3 is TGTGCCACCTTACAGGGTCGGGAAGCTTTCTTT.

This clone was seen repeatedly, ten times or more. The chain links TRBV9 to TRBJ2-1; perhaps TRBD2 as D (6 bases). CDR3 length: 17 residues. The V and J ends lost 1 base and 0 bases respectively, with 14 bases between them. Per the germline V gene, CDR1 is SGDLS and CDR2 is YYNGEE. DNA of the CDR3: TGTGCCAGCAGCGTAAGCGGGCGCCTAAGCTCCTACAATGAGCAGTTCTTC. Translated: CASSVSGRLSSYNEQFF.

This rearrangement joins TRBV7-2 to TRBJ2-1, with D possibly TRBD2 on 7 matching bases. CDR3 length: 14 residues. Germline values: CDR1 SGHTA, CDR2 FQGNSA. V lost 3 bases and J lost 7, with 13 bases in between. CDR3 sequence (DNA): TGTGCCAGCAGCTTGGGGGGGGCCAGGAATGAGCAGTTCTTC. Protein sequence: CASSLGGARNEQFF. The variable domain in full, completed from reference TRBV7-2 and TRBJ2-1, reads GAGVSQSPSNKVTEKGKDVELRCDPISGHTALYWYRQSLGQGLEFLIYFQGNSAPDKSGLPSDRFSAERTGGSVSTLTIQRTQQEDSAVYLCASSLGGARNEQFFGPGTRLTVL.

The rearrangement links TRBV4-3 to TRBJ1-5, with D perhaps TRBD1 (5 bases). The V end lost 3 bases, the J end lost 4 bases, and 10 bases lay between the germline ends. CDR1 is LGHNA and CDR2 is YSLEER in the germline V gene. This CDR3 has 14 amino acids. The DNA of the CDR3 is TGCGCCAGCAGCCACGGACAAAAAAATCAGCCCCAGCATTTT. Amino acids: CASSHGQKNQPQHF.

The chain carries TRBV7-2 and TRBJ2-3; 12 bases are a match to TRBD2. Germline V lookup: CDR1 SGHTA, CDR2 FQGNSA. This CDR3 has 15 residues. J was trimmed by 3 bases and V by 6 bases; bases with no gene match: 4. This CDR3 is CASSLTSGGTDTQYF. The CDR3 DNA reads TGTGCCAGCAGTTTGACTAGCGGGGGAACAGATACGCAGTATTTT.

The V call is TRBV4-1, the J call TRBJ2-7; 9 bases align to TRBD1. The CDR3 runs 14 residues. J was trimmed by 4 bases and V by 4 bases; bases with no gene match: 5. The V gene's germline CDR1 is MGHRA and CDR2 YSYEKL. CDR3 bases: TGCGCCAGCAGCCCGGGGACAGGGAAGTACGAGCAGTACTTC. Amino acid sequence: CASSPGTGKYEQYF.

The gene calls are TRBV7-9 and TRBJ2-3; TRBD1 agrees at 9 bases. The V gene end was trimmed by 4 bases and the J gene end by 6 bases; junction bases not matched to a gene: 5. The CDR3 length is 14 residues. The germline V gene has CDR1 SEHNR and CDR2 FQNEAQ (reference sequence). CDR3 nucleotides: TGTGCCAGCAGCTCGGGACAGGGAGCGGATACGCAGTATTTT. Its translation is CASSSGQGADTQYF.

The genes are TRBV19 and TRBJ1-2, with D maybe TRBD1 (6 bases). The CDR3 runs to 13 residues. Trimming left V 2 bases short and J 4 bases short, with 8 bases between. Germline V lookup: CDR1 LNHDA, CDR2 SQIVND (reference sequence). The CDR3 DNA sequence: TGTGCCAGTAGTATACCACAGGGCTATGGCTACACCTTC. Its translation: CASSIPQGYGYTF.

The J gene is TRBJ1-5, the V gene TRBV19; tentatively, D is TRBD1 (6 bases). V shed 4 bases and J shed 0 bases, with 10 bases lying between them. Germline V CDR1 and CDR2: LNHDA, SQIVND (reference sequence). The CDR3 is 15 amino acids. The CDR3 protein is CASSNRVNSNQPQHF. The CDR3 nucleotides read TGTGCCAGTAGTAACAGGGTGAATAGCAATCAGCCCCAGCATTTT.

The chain joins TRBV4-3 to TRBJ2-7, with TRBD2 matching over 8 bases. The CDR3 runs 16 residues. Trimming cost V 0 bases and J 4 bases; bases outside gene matches: 8. Germline values: CDR1 LGHNA, CDR2 YSLEER. The DNA of the CDR3 is TGCGCCAGCAGCCAAGAACCGGGGGGGGGCCGGTACGAGCAGTACTTC. It encodes CASSQEPGGGRYEQYF.

The V call is TRBV6-2 or TRBV6-3, the J call TRBJ1-1, with D unresolved. The V end was cut by 5 bases, the J end by 6 bases, with 13 bases between. The CDR3 sequence is 13 residues long. Germline values: CDR1 MNHEY, CDR2 SVGEGT. This chain's CDR3 is CASSSRPRAEAFF. In nucleotides, the CDR3 is TGTGCCAGCAGTAGCAGGCCGCGGGCTGAAGCTTTCTTT.

V is TRBV12-3 or TRBV12-4 and J is TRBJ1-2; the D gene is possibly TRBD1 (5 bases). V lost 3 bases and J lost 4, with 9 bases in between. This CDR3 contains 13 residues. CDR3 residues: CASSLVQAYGYTF. The CDR3 DNA sequence: TGTGCCAGCAGTTTGGTACAGGCCTATGGCTACACCTTC.

The rearrangement joins TRBV15 to TRBJ1-5; 10 bases are shared with TRBD1. The CDR3 is 15 amino acids. After removal of 2 bases from V and 4 bases from J, the junction contained 2 bases not matched to a gene. Germline V gives CDR1 LNHNV, CDR2 YYDKDF (reference sequence). The CDR3 bases are TGTGCCACCAGCAGAAAGGACAGGGGGAATCAGCCCCAGCATTTT. Its protein product is CATSRKDRGNQPQHF.

This rearrangement joins TRBV10-1 to TRBJ2-2, with TRBD1 as a possible D gene (6 bases). V gave up 6 bases and J gave up 0 bases, with 14 bases separating them. Germline assignment: CDR1 WNHNN and CDR2 SYGVQD (reference sequence). This CDR3 is 16 amino acids long. CDR3: CASRPDRFANTGELFF. DNA of the CDR3: TGCGCCAGCAGACCTGACAGGTTCGCGAACACCGGGGAGCTGTTTTTT.

The chain carries TRBV19 and TRBJ1-6; no clear D. The CDR3 loop spans 13 amino acids. Trimming took off 7 bases at V and 10 bases at J, with 14 bases between the two ends. In germline, CDR1 is LNHDA, CDR2 SQIVND (reference sequence). The DNA of the CDR3 is TGTGCCAGTATCGGCTGGGGAGGGTCACCCCTCCACTTT. Its translation is CASIGWGGSPLHF.

The V call is TRBV10-2, the J call TRBJ1-3; TRBD1 is a possible D gene (6 bases). V shed 6 bases and J shed 0 bases, with 12 bases lying between them. Germline-derived CDR1 and CDR2 are WSHSY and SAAADI. The CDR3 covers 15 residues. The CDR3 loop is CASRQGQDSGNTIYF. CDR3 coding DNA: TGCGCCAGCAGACAGGGACAAGACTCTGGAAACACCATATATTTT.

This clone was seen a few times. The chain employs TRBV5-4 and TRBJ2-2; 8 bases align to TRBD1. This CDR3 comprises 16 residues. The trim removed 4 bases at V and 6 bases at J, leaving 11 bases unmatched. CDR1 and CDR2 (germline): SGHNT, YYREEE (reference sequence). The CDR3 protein is CASSPSPLTGAGELFF. The CDR3 DNA follows: TGTGCCAGCAGCCCTAGCCCTCTGACAGGGGCCGGGGAGCTGTTTTTT.

Only one count was recorded for this clone. The V call is TRBV5-1, the J call TRBJ2-1, with a possible D match to TRBD2 (6 bases). Germline V gene sequence: CDR1 SGHRS, CDR2 YFSETQ. The CDR3 is 13 residues long. V dropped 2 bases and J dropped 10 bases, with 13 bases sitting between them. As DNA, the CDR3 is TGCGCCAGCAGCTTTTCTTTGGCGGGGGAGCAGTTCTTC. This sequence encodes CASSFSLAGEQFF. Combining the CDR3 with reference TRBV5-1 and TRBJ2-1 gives the whole variable domain KAGVTQTPRYLIKTRGQQVTLSCSPISGHRSVSWYQQTPGQGLQFLFEYFSETQRNKGNFPGRFSGRQFSNSRSEMNVSTLELGDSALYLCASSFSLAGEQFFGPGTRLTVL.

The gene calls are TRBV3-1 (or the pseudogene TRBV3-2) and TRBJ2-7; D perhaps matches TRBD1 (6 bases). The CDR3 contains 11 residues. The germline V gene has CDR1 LGHDT and CDR2 YNNKEL (reference sequence). V was cut by 3 bases and J by 6 bases, with 6 bases left in between. This CDR3 is CASSQGAEQYF. Written as DNA, the CDR3 is TGTGCCAGCAGCCAGGGGGCCGAGCAGTACTTC.